This paragraph covers one T cell receptor beta chain sequence. The antigen it recognizes is unknown. The record has no base qualities; no much larger clone is one base away. In the prospective study, participants were roughly 18 to 95 years old, resided in 20 to 30 geographic areas of the United States, and were enrolled through a virtual design. Cohort assignment in the prospective study relied on participant-reported clinical history from a screening survey and a study questionnaire. In the prospective study, whole blood, serum and a nasopharyngeal or oropharyngeal swab were collected from each participant by mobile phlebotomists. Additional blood draws and questionnaires over an approximately 2-month period could optionally be provided by prospective study participants. Blood samples from the prospective study were shipped frozen or at room temperature prior to DNA extraction. The data belong to a study of blood T cell repertoires in COVID-19 (TCRdb year 2020). With regard to the full study: The collaborator samples originated in the United States, Italy and Spain and spanned the acute and convalescent phases of COVID-19. The repertoires were released in a freely available public database intended as a resource for research on the immune response to SARS-CoV-2. The material from the prospective study consisted of cDNA or gDNA derived from T cells, B-cell-depleted T cells, or PBMCs. Nearly every sample came with metadata listing a de-identified subject ID, COVID-19 status, age in years and sex. Samples were obtained from the ongoing ImmuneRACE study (first 160 participants) and from 1,000 to 1,500 subjects provided by 6 global collaborators. The dataset comprised deeply sampled blood TCRbeta repertoires from subjects exposed to, actively infected with, or recovered from COVID-19. HLA class I and class II types, where available, came from metadata supplied by the sample provider rather than from assay-based typing. Results and caveats for the whole study, not just this receptor: How much clinical and demographic metadata was included differed by source and by participant, and the metadata was provided uncurated.

Inclusive of the bounding cysteine and phenylalanine, the CDR3 is 15 residues long. The kept DNA is CDR3 alone, 45 bases in frame from the first base. Trimming removed 4 bases from V and 4 bases from J; the gene matches leave 10 bases unexplained. CDR1 and CDR2 are drawn from the germline V gene (reference sequence): LNHDA, SQIVND. TCRbeta CDR3 regions were amplified from genomic DNA by means of the immunoSEQ Assay, a bias-controlled multiplex PCR. In the source study's methods: Within the assay, amplification of reference gene primers was used to estimate how many nucleated cells each sample contained. To quantify the absolute abundance of each unique TCRbeta CDR3 rearrangement, sequence reads were collapsed and filtered. For each sample, productive Simpson clonality was calculated as the square root of Simpson's diversity index across productive rearrangements. In TCRdb, the immuneACCESS table is reduced to in-frame sequences with V and J assigned. These tables do not hold every clone; where another copy was compared, an unresolved V gene accounts for under half, and the others remain unexplained. Clonal size and the V and J genes are those of that table, whereas D and trimming came from the DNA. In all, the sample holds about 250,000 clones, and approximately 90% of those were seen once. The leading ten clones occupy about 6% of the sample.

Recombination joined TRBV19 with TRBJ2-7, with TRBD1 matching 7 junction bases. The sequencing sample was made of PBMCs or T cells enriched from blood (not recorded which). This sequence was found in a woman aged 25 to 39 with acute COVID-19. The nucleotides read TGTGCCAGTAGTAGCCAGGGGGATTTACCTTACGAGCAGTACTTC. It translates to CASSSQGDLPYEQYF. Reference TRBV19 and TRBJ2-7 genes cover what lies past the CDR3, so the full variable domain is DGGITQSPKYLFRKEGQNVTLSCEQNLNHDAMYWYRQDPGQGLRLIYYSQIVNDFQKGDIAEGYSVSREKKESFPLTVTSAQKNPTAFYLCASSSQGDLPYEQYFGPGTRLTVT.